This is a list of T cell receptor beta chains from one sample in a study of blood T cell repertoires in COVID-19. Measured with immunoSEQ multiplex PCR; TCRdb has only the in-frame clones, and not every one. Of some 75,000 clones listed, more than 60% are singletons. The source material was peripheral blood. These receptor sequences come from a woman of 80 years or more with active or convalescent COVID-19. Both conserved end residues are part of each CDR3.

v_call	j_call	cdr3_aa
TRBV7-2	TRBJ1-4	CASSLGGGRNEKLFF
TRBV6-5	TRBJ1-5	CASRAGTGYQPQHF
TRBV10-3	TRBJ1-6	CAIWAGVENSPLHF
TRBV4-3	TRBJ1-2	CASSQSSGRDRYGYTF
TRBV12-5	TRBJ1-6	CASGLGQSDNSPLHF
TRBV25-1	TRBJ1-4	CASSPHIATNEKLFF
TRBV19	TRBJ2-3	CASKYVGTDTQYF
TRBV7-6	TRBJ2-5	CASSLGSDRKETQYF
TRBV6-5	TRBJ1-2	CASRRDSHYYGYTF
TRBV14	TRBJ1-4	CASSPLTESNEKLFF
TRBV7-9	TRBJ2-5	CASSPTGGEETQYF
TRBV27	TRBJ1-1	CASRPWGGKNTEAFF
TRBV6-2/TRBV6-3	TRBJ1-2	CASSYTGGANGYTF
TRBV4-3	TRBJ1-5	CASSPSVLGNQPQHF
TRBV19	TRBJ2-1	CASTTQGDEQFF
TRBV29-1	TRBJ1-2	CSVGVVGGGGYTF
TRBV5-1	TRBJ2-6	CASSLALGRGAPSNVLTF
TRBV6-6	TRBJ1-4	CASTHLYESNEKLFF
TRBV27	TRBJ2-7	CASSTGLDEQYF
TRBV5-6	TRBJ2-6	CASSLNSLSGANVLTF
TRBV3-1/TRBV3-2	TRBJ1-3	CASSQAPGTGDISGNTIYF
TRBV11-2	TRBJ2-7	CASRLIRGSSSYEQYF